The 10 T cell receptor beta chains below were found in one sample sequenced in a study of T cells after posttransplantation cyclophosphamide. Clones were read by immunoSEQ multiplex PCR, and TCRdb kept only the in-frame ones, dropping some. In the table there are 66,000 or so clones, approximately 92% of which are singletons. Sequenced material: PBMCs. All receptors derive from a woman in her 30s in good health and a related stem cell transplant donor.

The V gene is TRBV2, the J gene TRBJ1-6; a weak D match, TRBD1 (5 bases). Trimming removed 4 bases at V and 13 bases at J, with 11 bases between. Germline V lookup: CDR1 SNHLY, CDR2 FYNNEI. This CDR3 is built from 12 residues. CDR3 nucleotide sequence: TGTGCCAGCAGTGGGGACGGCCAGCCCCTCCACTTT. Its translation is CASSGDGQPLHF.

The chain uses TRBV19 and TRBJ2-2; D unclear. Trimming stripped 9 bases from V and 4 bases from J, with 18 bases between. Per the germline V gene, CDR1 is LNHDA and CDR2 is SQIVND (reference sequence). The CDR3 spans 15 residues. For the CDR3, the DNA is TGTGCCAGCGACCGGGTCCCTGGCGTCACCGGGGAGCTGTTTTTT. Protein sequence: CASDRVPGVTGELFF. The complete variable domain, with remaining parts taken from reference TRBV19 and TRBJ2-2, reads DGGITQSPKYLFRKEGQNVTLSCEQNLNHDAMYWYRQDPGQGLRLIYYSQIVNDFQKGDIAEGYSVSREKKESFPLTVTSAQKNPTAFYLCASDRVPGVTGELFFGEGSRLTVL.

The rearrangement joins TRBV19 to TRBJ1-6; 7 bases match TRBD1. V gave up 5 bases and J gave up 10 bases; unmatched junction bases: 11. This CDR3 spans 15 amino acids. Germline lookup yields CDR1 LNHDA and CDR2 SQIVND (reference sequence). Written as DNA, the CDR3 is TGTGCCAGTAGTCAGACCGGGACAGTGGCCTCACCCCTCCACTTT. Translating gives CASSQTGTVASPLHF.

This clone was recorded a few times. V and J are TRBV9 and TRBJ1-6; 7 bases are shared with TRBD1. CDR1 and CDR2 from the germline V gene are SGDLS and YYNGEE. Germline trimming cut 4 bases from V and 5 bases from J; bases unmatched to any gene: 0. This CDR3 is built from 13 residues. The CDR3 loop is CASSQGDNSPLHF. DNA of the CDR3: TGTGCCAGCAGCCAGGGGGATAATTCACCCCTCCACTTT.

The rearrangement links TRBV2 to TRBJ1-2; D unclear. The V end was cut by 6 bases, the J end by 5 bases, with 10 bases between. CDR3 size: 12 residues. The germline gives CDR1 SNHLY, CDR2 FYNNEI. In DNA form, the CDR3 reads TGTGCCAGCAGGCCCATCTCATATGGCTACACCTTC. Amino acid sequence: CASRPISYGYTF.

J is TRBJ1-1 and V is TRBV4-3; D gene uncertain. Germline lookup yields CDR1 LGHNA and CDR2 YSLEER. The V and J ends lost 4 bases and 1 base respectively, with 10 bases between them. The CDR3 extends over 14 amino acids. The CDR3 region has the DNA TGCGCCAGCAGCCCACACCCGAAGAACACTGAAGCTTTCTTT. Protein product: CASSPHPKNTEAFF.

The chain's CDR3 is CASGESGTDTQYF. CDR3 coding DNA: TGCGCCAGCGGCGAGTCCGGCACAGATACGCAGTATTTT. This chain connects TRBV5-1 to TRBJ2-3; D gene ambiguous. The CDR3 has 13 residues. The germline V and J ends were trimmed by 7 bases and 1 base, with 10 bases remaining between them. The germline V gene has CDR1 SGHRS and CDR2 YFSETQ. The full variable domain, with the rest looked up from reference TRBV5-1 and TRBJ2-3, is KAGVTQTPRYLIKTRGQQVTLSCSPISGHRSVSWYQQTPGQGLQFLFEYFSETQRNKGNFPGRFSGRQFSNSRSEMNVSTLELGDSALYLCASGESGTDTQYFGPGTRLTVL.

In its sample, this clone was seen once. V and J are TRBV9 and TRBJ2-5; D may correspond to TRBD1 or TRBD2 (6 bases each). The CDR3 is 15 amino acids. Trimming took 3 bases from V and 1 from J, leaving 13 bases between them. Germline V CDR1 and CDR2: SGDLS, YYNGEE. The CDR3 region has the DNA TGTGCCAGCAGCGCGGGGGCAGTCATCCAAGAGACCCAGTACTTC. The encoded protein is CASSAGAVIQETQYF.

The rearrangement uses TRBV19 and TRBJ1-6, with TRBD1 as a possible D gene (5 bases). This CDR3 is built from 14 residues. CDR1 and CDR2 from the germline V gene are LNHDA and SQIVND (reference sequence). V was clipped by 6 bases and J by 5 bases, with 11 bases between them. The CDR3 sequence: CASSRTGDNSPLHF. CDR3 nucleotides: TGTGCCAGTAGCCGGACGGGGGATAATTCACCCCTCCACTTT.

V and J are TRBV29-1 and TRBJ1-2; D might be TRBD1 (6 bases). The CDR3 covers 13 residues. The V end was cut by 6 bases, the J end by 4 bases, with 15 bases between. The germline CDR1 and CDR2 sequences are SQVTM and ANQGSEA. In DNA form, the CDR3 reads TGCAGCGTCGAGGGGGGAACGGGCTATGGCTACACCTTC. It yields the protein CSVEGGTGYGYTF.